These T cell receptor beta chains were read from a single sample in a study of T cell responses to AZD1222 COVID-19 vaccine. Produced via immunoSEQ multiplex PCR; TCRdb's table is partial and in-frame only. Counted here are fewer than 150,000 clones, 80% to 95% occurring once; the ten biggest clones make up approximately 6.8%. Sequenced material: peripheral blood, taken 28 days after the second AZD1222 dose. All receptors derive from an adult who received the AZD1222 COVID-19 vaccine. The CDR3 runs from the conserved cysteine through the conserved F or W. The order of the fields is D gene, clone size, J gene, V gene, CDR3 DNA, CDR3 protein. The D gene is left open where the match is weak. Expanded clones get a size class; other rows say once, few or many, or leave the size out.

>NA|NA|TRBJ1-3|TRBV9
TGTGCCAGCAGCGGAAATAGAAACACCATATATTTT
CASSGNRNTIYF
>TRBD1|NA|TRBJ1-4|TRBV7-8
TGTGCCAGCAGCTTCTCGGGACAGTTCAGGGAAAAACTGTTTTTT
CASSFSGQFREKLFF
>TRBD1|NA|TRBJ1-2|TRBV20-1
TGCAGTGCCAGTGAAACAGGGGGCCATGGCTACACCTTC
CSASETGGHGYTF
>NA|once|TRBJ1-3|TRBV4-3
TGCGCCAGCAGCCAAGCAAGGGGTGGATCTGGAAACACCATATATTTT
CASSQARGGSGNTIYF
>NA|once|TRBJ1-6|TRBV28
TGTGCCAGCAGTTGGACAATAGGGTTAAATTCACCCCTCCACTTT
CASSWTIGLNSPLHF
>TRBD2|NA|TRBJ2-2|TRBV6-2/TRBV6-3
TGTGCCAGCAGTTACTCACTAGCGGGTGCGAACACCGGGGAGCTGTTTTTT
CASSYSLAGANTGELFF
>NA|NA|TRBJ1-1|TRBV7-2
TGTGCCAGCAGCGGGGACGGGAACACTGAAGCTTTCTTT
CASSGDGNTEAFF
>NA|once|TRBJ1-2|TRBV6-5
TGTGCCAGCAGTCTTAGAGGAAGGGGCTACACCTTC
CASSLRGRGYTF
>TRBD2|once|TRBJ2-3|TRBV7-6
TGTGCCAGCAGCACACGGACCGGGGGGGTGGCAGATACGCAGTATTTT
CASSTRTGGVADTQYF
>NA|few|TRBJ1-1|TRBV6-5
TGTGCCAGCAGTTACTCGAGGGGGAACACTGAAGCTTTCTTT
CASSYSRGNTEAFF
>NA|NA|TRBJ2-3|TRBV7-9
TGTGCCAGCAGCTGGGATTCGAACACAGATACGCAGTATTTT
CASSWDSNTDTQYF
>NA|NA|TRBJ2-1|TRBV12-3/TRBV12-4
TGTGCCAGCAGTTTTTTGGGGGTTAGGTTCTTC
CASSFLGVRFF
>TRBD1|NA|TRBJ1-2|TRBV25-1
TGTGCCGGCCCTTGGGACAGCCAAATAAAATCTAACTATGGCTACACCTTC
CAGPWDSQIKSNYGYTF
>NA|few|TRBJ1-5|TRBV6-2/TRBV6-3
TGTGCCAGCAGTTATGGGGGCTCGCTGAATCAGCCCCAGCATTTT
CASSYGGSLNQPQHF
>NA|NA|TRBJ1-1|TRBV5-1
TGCGCCAGCAGCTTGGAAGATCGGGGGGCGGGCACTGAAGCTTTCTTT
CASSLEDRGAGTEAFF
>NA|NA|TRBJ2-2|TRBV9
TGTGCCAGCGGCGACAGTAACACCGGGGAGCTGTTTTTT
CASGDSNTGELFF
>NA|NA|TRBJ1-2|TRBV3-1/TRBV3-2
TGTGCCAGCAGCCAGTCTGGGGTCAAGGGAAACTATGGCTACACCTTC
CASSQSGVKGNYGYTF
>TRBD1|NA|TRBJ2-7|TRBV18
TGTGCCAGCTCACCTACAGGGACAGGTTCTCACGAGCAGTACTTC
CASSPTGTGSHEQYF
>TRBD1|NA|TRBJ1-4|TRBV28
TGTGCCACCGAGACAGGGTTACGGGAAAAACTGTTTTTT
CATETGLREKLFF
>NA|few|TRBJ2-2|TRBV6-5
TGTGCCGTCGGAGTAGTTACGGTGTTTTTT
CAVGVVTVFF
>TRBD1|NA|TRBJ2-6|TRBV18
TGTGCCAGCTCACCACGATCCGGGACAGGGATGTCTGGGGCCAACGTCCTGACTTTC
CASSPRSGTGMSGANVLTF
>NA|NA|TRBJ1-6|TRBV7-2
TGTGCCAGCACTATGGACTGGAGGAATTCACCCCTCCACTTT
CASTMDWRNSPLHF
>NA|NA|TRBJ1-2|TRBV7-8
TGTGCCAGCAGCTTAGTCCCCCCTAACTATGGCTACACCTTC
CASSLVPPNYGYTF
>TRBD1|once|TRBJ1-6|TRBV5-1
TGCGCCAGCAGCCTGGGACAGCAAAATTCACCCCTCCACTTT
CASSLGQQNSPLHF
>NA|NA|TRBJ2-3|TRBV2
TGTGCCAGCAGGGCCCACCAGGGAGGGGGCGCGTGGACCACGCAGTATTTT
CASRAHQGGGAWTTQYF
>NA|NA|TRBJ1-2|TRBV6-1
TGTGCCAGCAGCCTCGACAGCAACTATGGCTACACCTTC
CASSLDSNYGYTF
>NA|NA|TRBJ2-6|TRBV7-6
TGTGCCAGCAGCCCCCAATCTGGGGCCAACGTCCTGACTTTC
CASSPQSGANVLTF
>NA|NA|TRBJ1-1|TRBV11-2
TGTGCCAGCAGCCCAAGCAGCGTACAGGGGAACACTGAAGCTTTCTTT
CASSPSSVQGNTEAFF
>NA|NA|TRBJ1-4|TRBV9
TGTGCCAGCAGCGGAGCCCAGGAGGCAACTAATGAAAAACTGTTTTTT
CASSGAQEATNEKLFF
>NA|NA|TRBJ1-2|TRBV29-1
TGCAGCGTGGGGAGAGCAGATGGCTACACCTTC
CSVGRADGYTF
>TRBD1|NA|TRBJ1-2|TRBV27
TGTGCCAGAATGTTCCGGGACAGACGTAACTATGGCTACACCTTC
CARMFRDRRNYGYTF
>TRBD1|NA|TRBJ2-7|TRBV9
TGTGCCAGCAGCGTAGCTCTGGGACAGGGAAACGAGCAGTACTTC
CASSVALGQGNEQYF
>TRBD1|NA|TRBJ1-2|TRBV30
TGTGCCGCAGACAGGGACTCTAACTATGGCTACACCTTC
CAADRDSNYGYTF
>NA|NA|TRBJ1-2|TRBV19
TGTGCCAGTAACGTCGGGGGGAGCTATGGCTACACCTTC
CASNVGGSYGYTF
>NA|NA|TRBJ1-3|TRBV3-1/TRBV3-2
TGTGCCAGCAGCCAAAGCCCCCAGGGACATGGCGGAAACACCATATATTTT
CASSQSPQGHGGNTIYF
>NA|NA|TRBJ1-6|TRBV6-5
TGTGCCAGCAGTTACTCGGTAGGACATAATTCACCCCTCCACTTT
CASSYSVGHNSPLHF
>TRBD1|NA|TRBJ1-6|TRBV19
TGTGCCAGTAGTAACGTCGGGACAGGCTATAATTCACCCCTCCACTTT
CASSNVGTGYNSPLHF
>NA|NA|TRBJ1-1|TRBV18
TGTGCCAGCTCTCCTATGACTCTGACCGGTGAAGCTTTCTTT
CASSPMTLTGEAFF
>NA|NA|TRBJ2-3|TRBV4-2
TGTGCCAGCAGCCAAGACCCGGGACGGTACACAGATACGCAGTATTTT
CASSQDPGRYTDTQYF
>NA|NA|TRBJ1-1|TRBV6-6
TGTGCCAGCAGCTCTTGGACAGAGATCTCTGAAGCTTTCTTT
CASSSWTEISEAFF
>NA|once|TRBJ1-1|TRBV6-4
TGTGCCAGCAATGGAACAAGGGGCCCTGAAGCTTTCTTT
CASNGTRGPEAFF